What follows describes a single TCR beta chain. This CDR3 has 16 amino acids. V lost 10 bases, J lost 0 bases, and 12 bases stayed unmatched. Profiled with immunoSEQ multiplex PCR; TCRdb holds only in-frame clones, not every one. The data hold around 290,000 clones, with roughly 89% observed a single time. These data originate in a study of blood T cell repertoires in COVID-19. Sequencing used peripheral blood. The chain uses TRBV23-1 and TRBJ1-1, with 9 nucleotides matching TRBD1. TRBV23-1 is flagged as an ORF with uncertain function. This sequence was found in a man between 40 and 49 years old with acute or convalescent COVID-19. Written as DNA, the CDR3 is TGCGCCACCCCTAATGGGACAGGGCTAGTGAACACTGAAGCTTTCTTT. Translating it yields CATPNGTGLVNTEAFF.